The 5 T cell receptor beta chains below come from one sample, sequenced in a study of CD8 T cells in Susac syndrome. The RNA input was about 0.5 to 1 ug, and it was reverse transcribed with random hexamers. TCRdb processed the immunoSEQ multiplex PCR reads anew with MiXCR; each CDR3 protein has one entry. The profile shows 170,000 or so distinct CDR3 sequences, 95% to 96% of them singletons. The source material was CD4+ T cells from PBMCs. The source is a human donor with Susac syndrome.

The rearrangement uses TRBV28 and TRBJ1-2, with 7 bases lining up with TRBD1. CDR1 is MDHEN and CDR2 is SYDVKM in the germline V gene. The CDR3 is made up of 14 amino acids. The V gene end was trimmed by 7 bases and the J gene end by 7 bases; junction bases not matched to a gene: 12. The CDR3 loop reads CASNAGDREGGYTF. The DNA for the CDR3 is TGTGCCAGCAATGCTGGCGACAGGGAGGGTGGCTACACCTTC.

The chain links TRBV15 to TRBJ2-2, with 8 bases that match TRBD1. Germline V gives CDR1 LNHNV, CDR2 YYDKDF (reference sequence). The trim removed 1 base at V and 7 bases at J, leaving 5 bases unmatched. The CDR3 length is 15 residues. DNA for the CDR3: TGTGCCACCAGCAGAGGAGGACAGGGCGGCGGGGAGCTGTTTTTT. It yields the protein CATSRGGQGGGELFF. Looking up the rest from reference TRBV15 and TRBJ2-2 gives the full variable domain: DAMVIQNPRYQVTQFGKPVTLSCSQTLNHNVMYWYQQKSSQAPKLLFHYYDKDFNNEADTPDNFQSRRPNTSFCFLDIRSPGLGDTAMYLCATSRGGQGGGELFFGEGSRLTVL.

The chain links TRBV20-1 to TRBJ1-6; no definite D call. Trimming removed 1 base from V and 7 bases from J, with 14 bases in between. Germline CDR1 is DFQATT and CDR2 is SNEGSKA (reference sequence). The CDR3 spans 15 residues. The chain's CDR3 is CSARASRGSNSPLHF. The CDR3 coding sequence is TGCAGTGCTAGAGCCTCAAGAGGGAGCAATTCACCCCTCCACTTT.

The chain is built from TRBV24-1 and TRBJ2-4; perhaps TRBD1 as D (5 bases). With 4 bases removed from V and 9 bases from J, the gap between germline ends came to 12 bases. The CDR3 runs to 13 residues. The germline CDR1 and CDR2 sequences are KGHDR and SFDVKD. The CDR3 DNA reads TGTGCCACCAGTGACCCAGGGAAGGCCATTCAGTACTTC. The encoded protein is CATSDPGKAIQYF.

This chain links TRBV2 with TRBJ1-2, with 7 bases identical to TRBD1. Per germline, CDR1 SNHLY and CDR2 FYNNEI. CDR3 length equals 13 residues. Trimming at V came to 7 bases and at J to 10 bases, leaving 12 bases not matched to a gene. The CDR3 nucleotides are TGTGCCAGCAATCTGATCCGGGACAGTGACTACACCTTC. It translates to CASNLIRDSDYTF.